This T cell receptor beta chain is from a study of shared clonotypes between healthy human individuals. Study findings and constraints: Large sequencing depth failed to make sorted-subset sequencing complete, rarefaction showed. Generation probabilities of non-shared clonotypes were lower (relative to those shared by all four donors).

This CDR3 has 16 residues. With 6 bases clipped from V and 0 bases from J, the junction kept 7 bases outside the gene matches. Per germline, CDR1 KGHSH and CDR2 LQKENI. Some clones are missing from TCRdb's copy, which holds only in-frame ones; the method was immunoSEQ multiplex PCR. The repertoire consists of roughly 2.5 million clones, with around 94% occurring once and the leading ten covering more than 0.12%. Study donors comprised healthy, HIV-negative adults devoid of recent acute infection or vaccination. CD45RA+ naive and CD45RA-negative memory subsets were separated from CD4+ cells. Notes on this clone: Its target is unknown.

The sequence derives from a young man in good health. Input material: naive CD4+ T cells sorted from blood. The subset denotes: CD45RA+ positively selected. The J gene is TRBJ2-1, the V gene TRBV18; 8 nucleotides align to TRBD2. The CDR3 protein is CASSSGGSSSYNEQFF. As DNA, the CDR3 is TGTGCCAGCTCCTCGGGGGGGTCGAGCTCCTACAATGAGCAGTTCTTC.